This T cell receptor beta chain comes out of a study of CD8 T cells in ankylosing spondylitis (dated by TCRdb to about 2017). Regarding the complete study: T cell receptor beta repertoires were profiled in healthy donors and ankylosing spondylitis patients so that disease-linked TCR variants could be found. The whole study cohort included over a hundred healthy donors and around 25 ankylosing spondylitis patients. Peripheral blood samples were taken, and synovial fluid was additionally collected from ankylosing spondylitis patients.

Including the terminal cysteine and phenylalanine, the CDR3 comprises 17 residues. Left in the record is the CDR3 DNA by itself, 51 bases read in frame from the first base. V ends up 0 bases short and J 5 bases short, with an unmatched junction base count of 4. The paper's findings and limits, for the study overall: Some TCR beta motif variants had previously been reported in synovial fluid and blood of reactive arthritis patients, which suggested common disease-initiation mechanisms. Blood from ankylosing spondylitis patients appeared to be characterized by a TCR beta motif composed of about eight highly homologous amino acid variants. In peripheral blood, the disease-linked clones were found at relatively low frequencies and had a CD8+ phenotype. The disease-linked clones were reported to be significantly enriched in matched synovial fluid samples from ankylosing spondylitis patients.

For sequencing, an Illumina HiSeq 2500 was employed. Quantitative 5'-RACE with molecular barcodes was the method used to prepare the TCR beta libraries. Per the original workflow: A new computational method based on a probabilistic model of VDJ rearrangement was used to identify disease-linked TCR variants. TCRdb applied fastp at Q25 and MiXCR to the public reads, then kept only in-frame beta chains. Merged by CDR3 protein, the rows form single entries marked with the most common genes and DNA. The V and J calls and clone size come from TCRdb's table, not from the authors' own analysis. For this sample there are 340,000 or so distinct CDR3 sequences; under 15% appear just once. The top ten hold approximately 1% of the sample. A remark on this clonotype: Its antigen remains undetermined. Per-base qualities were not stored, and no clone one base away is much larger.

Sequencing used blood, either unsorted or a sorted T cell fraction (not recorded which). Recombination connected TRBV12-3 or TRBV12-4 to TRBJ2-1; TRBD2 lines up with 13 middle nucleotides. The receptor was isolated from a male donor with ankylosing spondylitis or in good health (not recorded which). The bases read TGTGCCAGCAGTTTAGCCGGACTAGCGGGGGCCGACAATGAGCAGTTCTTC. It translates as CASSLAGLAGADNEQFF.